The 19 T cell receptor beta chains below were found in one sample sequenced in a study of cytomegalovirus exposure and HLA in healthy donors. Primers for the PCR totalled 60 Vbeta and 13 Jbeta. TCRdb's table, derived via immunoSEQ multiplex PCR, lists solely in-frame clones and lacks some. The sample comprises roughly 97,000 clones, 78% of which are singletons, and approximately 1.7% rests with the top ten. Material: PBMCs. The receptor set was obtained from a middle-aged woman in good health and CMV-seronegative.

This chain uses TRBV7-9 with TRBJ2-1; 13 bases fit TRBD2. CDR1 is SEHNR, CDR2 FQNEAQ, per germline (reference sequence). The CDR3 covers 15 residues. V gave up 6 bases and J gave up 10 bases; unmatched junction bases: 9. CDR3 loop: CASSYGLAGEGEQFF. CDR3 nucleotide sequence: TGTGCCAGCAGTTATGGACTAGCGGGAGAGGGCGAGCAGTTCTTC.

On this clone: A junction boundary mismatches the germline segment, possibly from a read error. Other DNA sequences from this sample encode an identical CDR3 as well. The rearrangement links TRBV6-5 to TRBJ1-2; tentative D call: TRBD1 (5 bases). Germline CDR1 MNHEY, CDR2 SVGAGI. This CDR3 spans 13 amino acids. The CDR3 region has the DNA TGTGCCAGCAGTTACCGAACAGGTTATGGCTATACCTTC. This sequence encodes CASSYRTGYGYTF.

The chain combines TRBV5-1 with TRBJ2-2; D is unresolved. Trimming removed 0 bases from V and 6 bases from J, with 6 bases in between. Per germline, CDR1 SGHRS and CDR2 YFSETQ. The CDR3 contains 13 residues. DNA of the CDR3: TGCGCCAGCAGCTTGGACCTACCCGGGGAGCTGTTTTTT. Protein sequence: CASSLDLPGELFF.

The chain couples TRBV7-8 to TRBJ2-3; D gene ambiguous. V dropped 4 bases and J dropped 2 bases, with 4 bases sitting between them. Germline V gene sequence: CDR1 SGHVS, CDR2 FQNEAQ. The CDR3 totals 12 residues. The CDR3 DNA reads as TGTGCCAGCAGCTCACTCACAGATACGCAGTATTTT. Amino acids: CASSSLTDTQYF.

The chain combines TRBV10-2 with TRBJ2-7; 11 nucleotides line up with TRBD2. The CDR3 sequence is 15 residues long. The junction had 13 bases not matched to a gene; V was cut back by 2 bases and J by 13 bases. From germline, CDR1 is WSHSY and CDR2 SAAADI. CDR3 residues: CASSEAGTSGPLSYF. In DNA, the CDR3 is TGCGCCAGCAGTGAGGCCGGGACTAGCGGTCCCCTAAGCTACTTC.

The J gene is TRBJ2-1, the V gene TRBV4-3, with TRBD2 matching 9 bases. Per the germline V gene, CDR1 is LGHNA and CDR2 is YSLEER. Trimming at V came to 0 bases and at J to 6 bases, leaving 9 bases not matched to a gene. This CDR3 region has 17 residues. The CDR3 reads CASSQDSWAGGINEQFF. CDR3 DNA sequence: TGCGCCAGCAGCCAAGATTCATGGGCGGGAGGGATCAATGAGCAGTTCTTC.

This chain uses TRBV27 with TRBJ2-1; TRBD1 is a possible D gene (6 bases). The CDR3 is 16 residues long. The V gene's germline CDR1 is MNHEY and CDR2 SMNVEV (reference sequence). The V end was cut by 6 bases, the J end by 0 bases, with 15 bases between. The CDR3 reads CASSNTGFSSYNEQFF. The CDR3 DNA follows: TGTGCCAGCAGCAACACAGGGTTCAGCTCCTACAATGAGCAGTTCTTC.

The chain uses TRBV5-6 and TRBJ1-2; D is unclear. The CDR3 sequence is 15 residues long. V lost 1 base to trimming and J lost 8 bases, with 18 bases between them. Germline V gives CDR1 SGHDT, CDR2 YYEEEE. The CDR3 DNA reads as TGTGCCAGCAGCTTGCCACTCACGTTCCAAGAGGGCTACACCTTC. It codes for CASSLPLTFQEGYTF.

CDR3 protein: CASSVKGGGYTF. In DNA form, the CDR3 reads TGTGCCAGCAGTGTAAAAGGGGGCGGCTACACCTTC. The chain combines TRBV6-6 with TRBJ1-2; 7 bases align to TRBD1. This CDR3 spans 12 amino acids. The J segment lost 8 bases and the V segment lost 5 bases, leaving 5 bases of the junction unmatched. The germline V gene has CDR1 MNHNY and CDR2 SVGAGI (reference sequence).

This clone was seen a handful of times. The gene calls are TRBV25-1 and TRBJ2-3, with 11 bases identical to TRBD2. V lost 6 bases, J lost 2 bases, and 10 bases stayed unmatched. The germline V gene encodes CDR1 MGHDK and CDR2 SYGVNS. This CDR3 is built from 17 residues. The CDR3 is CASSRTSGFLHTDTQYF. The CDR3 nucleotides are TGTGCCAGCAGCCGGACTAGCGGGTTTCTCCACACAGATACGCAGTATTTT.

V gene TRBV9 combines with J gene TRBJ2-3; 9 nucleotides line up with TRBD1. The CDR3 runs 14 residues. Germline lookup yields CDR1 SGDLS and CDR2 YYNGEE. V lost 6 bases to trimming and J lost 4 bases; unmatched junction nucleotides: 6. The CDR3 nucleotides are TGTGCCAGCACCACGAGACAGGGGGCAGATACGCAGTATTTT. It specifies CASTTRQGADTQYF.

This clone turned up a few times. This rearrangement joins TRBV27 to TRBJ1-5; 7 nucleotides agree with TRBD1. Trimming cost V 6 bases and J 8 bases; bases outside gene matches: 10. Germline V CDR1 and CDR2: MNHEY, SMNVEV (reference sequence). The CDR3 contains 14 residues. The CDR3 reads CASSSTGVVKPQHF. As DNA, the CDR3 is TGTGCCAGCAGCTCTACAGGGGTAGTCAAGCCCCAGCATTTT.

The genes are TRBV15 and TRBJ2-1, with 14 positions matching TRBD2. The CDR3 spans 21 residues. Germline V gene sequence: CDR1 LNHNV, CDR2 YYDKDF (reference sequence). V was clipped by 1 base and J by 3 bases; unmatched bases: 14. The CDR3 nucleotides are TGTGCCACCAGCAGAGCAACTTACGGACTAGCGGGAGGCCGACTCTACAATGAGCAGTTCTTC. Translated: CATSRATYGLAGGRLYNEQFF. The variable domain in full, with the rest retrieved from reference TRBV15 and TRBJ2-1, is DAMVIQNPRYQVTQFGKPVTLSCSQTLNHNVMYWYQQKSSQAPKLLFHYYDKDFNNEADTPDNFQSRRPNTSFCFLDIRSPGLGDTAMYLCATSRATYGLAGGRLYNEQFFGPGTRLTVL.

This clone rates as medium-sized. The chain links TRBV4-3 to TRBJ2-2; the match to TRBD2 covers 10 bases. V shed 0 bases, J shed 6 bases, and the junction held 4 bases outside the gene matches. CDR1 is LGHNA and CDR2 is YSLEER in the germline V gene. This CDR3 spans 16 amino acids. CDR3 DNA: TGCGCCAGCAGCCAAGATCCTAGCGGGAGTGCCGGGGAGCTGTTTTTT. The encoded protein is CASSQDPSGSAGELFF.

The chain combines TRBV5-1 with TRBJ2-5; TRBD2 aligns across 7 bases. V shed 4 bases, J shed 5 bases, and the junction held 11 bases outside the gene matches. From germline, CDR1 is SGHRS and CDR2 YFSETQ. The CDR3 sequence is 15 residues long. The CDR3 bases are TGCGCCAGCAGCATCACTACGGGGGGACGGGAGACCCAGTACTTC. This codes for CASSITTGGRETQYF.

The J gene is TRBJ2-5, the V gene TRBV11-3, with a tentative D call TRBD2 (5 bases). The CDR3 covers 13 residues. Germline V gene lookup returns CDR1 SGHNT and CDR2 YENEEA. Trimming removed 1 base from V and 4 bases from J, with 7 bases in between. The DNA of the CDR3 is TGTGCCAGCAGCTTAGGAGGAGGAGAGACCCAGTACTTC. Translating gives CASSLGGGETQYF.

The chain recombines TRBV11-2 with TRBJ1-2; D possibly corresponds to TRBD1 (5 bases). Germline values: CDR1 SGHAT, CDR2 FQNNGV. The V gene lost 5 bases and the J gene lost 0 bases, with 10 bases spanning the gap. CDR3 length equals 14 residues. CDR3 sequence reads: CASSDRQTNYGYTF. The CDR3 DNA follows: TGTGCCAGCAGCGACCGACAGACTAACTATGGCTACACCTTC.

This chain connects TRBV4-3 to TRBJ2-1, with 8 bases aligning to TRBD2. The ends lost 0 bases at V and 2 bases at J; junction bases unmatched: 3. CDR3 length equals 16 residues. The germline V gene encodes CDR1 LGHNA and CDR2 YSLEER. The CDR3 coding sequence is TGCGCCAGCAGCCAAGAGTCCGGGAGGGCCTACAATGAGCAGTTCTTC. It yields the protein CASSQESGRAYNEQFF.

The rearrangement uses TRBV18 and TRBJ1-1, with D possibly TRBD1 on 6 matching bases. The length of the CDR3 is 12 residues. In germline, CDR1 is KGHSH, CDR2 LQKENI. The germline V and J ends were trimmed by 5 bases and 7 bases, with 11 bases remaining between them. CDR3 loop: CASSTDSFEAFF. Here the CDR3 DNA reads TGTGCCAGCTCAACGGACAGTTTTGAAGCTTTCTTT.